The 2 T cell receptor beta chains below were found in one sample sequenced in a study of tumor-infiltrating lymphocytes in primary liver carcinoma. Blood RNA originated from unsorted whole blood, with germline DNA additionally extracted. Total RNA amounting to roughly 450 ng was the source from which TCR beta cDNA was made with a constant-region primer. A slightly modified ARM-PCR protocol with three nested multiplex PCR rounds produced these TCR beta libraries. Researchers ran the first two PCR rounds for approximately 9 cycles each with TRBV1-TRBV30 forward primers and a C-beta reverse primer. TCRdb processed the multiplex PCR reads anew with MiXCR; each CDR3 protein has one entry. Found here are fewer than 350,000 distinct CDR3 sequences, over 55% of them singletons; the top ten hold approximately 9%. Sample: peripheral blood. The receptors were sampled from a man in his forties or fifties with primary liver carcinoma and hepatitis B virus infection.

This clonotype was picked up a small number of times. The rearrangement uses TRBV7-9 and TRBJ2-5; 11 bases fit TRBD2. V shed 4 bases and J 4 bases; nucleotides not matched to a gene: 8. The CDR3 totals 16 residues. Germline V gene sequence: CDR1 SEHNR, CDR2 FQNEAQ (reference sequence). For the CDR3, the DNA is TGTGCCAGCAGCTATTTAGCGGGAGGGCCGTTAGAGACCCAGTACTTC. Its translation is CASSYLAGGPLETQYF.

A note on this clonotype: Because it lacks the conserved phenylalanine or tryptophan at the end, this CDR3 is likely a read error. The CDR3 loop reads CASSVDLGDGANYGYTV. The CDR3 bases are TGTGCCAGCAGCGTAGACCTGGGGGATGGGGCTAACTATGGCTACACCGTC. The J gene is TRBJ1-2, the V gene TRBV9, with D perhaps TRBD1 (5 bases). Trimming cost V 0 bases and J 0 bases, with 15 bases left between them. The germline CDR1 and CDR2 sequences are SGDLS and YYNGEE. The CDR3 runs 17 residues.